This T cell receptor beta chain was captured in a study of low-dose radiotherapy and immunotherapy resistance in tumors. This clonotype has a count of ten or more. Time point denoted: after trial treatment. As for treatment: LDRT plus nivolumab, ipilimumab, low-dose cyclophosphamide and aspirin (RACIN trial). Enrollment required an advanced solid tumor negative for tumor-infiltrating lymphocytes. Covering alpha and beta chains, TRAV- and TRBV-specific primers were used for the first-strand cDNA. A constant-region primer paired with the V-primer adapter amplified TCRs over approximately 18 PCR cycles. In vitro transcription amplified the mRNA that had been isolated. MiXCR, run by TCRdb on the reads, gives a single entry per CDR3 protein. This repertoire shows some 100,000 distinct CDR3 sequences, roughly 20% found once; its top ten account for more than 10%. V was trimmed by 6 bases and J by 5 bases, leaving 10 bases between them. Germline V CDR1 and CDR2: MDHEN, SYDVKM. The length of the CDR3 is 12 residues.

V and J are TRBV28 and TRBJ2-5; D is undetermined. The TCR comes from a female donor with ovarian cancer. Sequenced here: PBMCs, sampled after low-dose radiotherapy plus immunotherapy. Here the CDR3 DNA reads TGTGCCAGCAGCCAAACTGATGAGACCCAGTACTTC. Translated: CASSQTDETQYF.